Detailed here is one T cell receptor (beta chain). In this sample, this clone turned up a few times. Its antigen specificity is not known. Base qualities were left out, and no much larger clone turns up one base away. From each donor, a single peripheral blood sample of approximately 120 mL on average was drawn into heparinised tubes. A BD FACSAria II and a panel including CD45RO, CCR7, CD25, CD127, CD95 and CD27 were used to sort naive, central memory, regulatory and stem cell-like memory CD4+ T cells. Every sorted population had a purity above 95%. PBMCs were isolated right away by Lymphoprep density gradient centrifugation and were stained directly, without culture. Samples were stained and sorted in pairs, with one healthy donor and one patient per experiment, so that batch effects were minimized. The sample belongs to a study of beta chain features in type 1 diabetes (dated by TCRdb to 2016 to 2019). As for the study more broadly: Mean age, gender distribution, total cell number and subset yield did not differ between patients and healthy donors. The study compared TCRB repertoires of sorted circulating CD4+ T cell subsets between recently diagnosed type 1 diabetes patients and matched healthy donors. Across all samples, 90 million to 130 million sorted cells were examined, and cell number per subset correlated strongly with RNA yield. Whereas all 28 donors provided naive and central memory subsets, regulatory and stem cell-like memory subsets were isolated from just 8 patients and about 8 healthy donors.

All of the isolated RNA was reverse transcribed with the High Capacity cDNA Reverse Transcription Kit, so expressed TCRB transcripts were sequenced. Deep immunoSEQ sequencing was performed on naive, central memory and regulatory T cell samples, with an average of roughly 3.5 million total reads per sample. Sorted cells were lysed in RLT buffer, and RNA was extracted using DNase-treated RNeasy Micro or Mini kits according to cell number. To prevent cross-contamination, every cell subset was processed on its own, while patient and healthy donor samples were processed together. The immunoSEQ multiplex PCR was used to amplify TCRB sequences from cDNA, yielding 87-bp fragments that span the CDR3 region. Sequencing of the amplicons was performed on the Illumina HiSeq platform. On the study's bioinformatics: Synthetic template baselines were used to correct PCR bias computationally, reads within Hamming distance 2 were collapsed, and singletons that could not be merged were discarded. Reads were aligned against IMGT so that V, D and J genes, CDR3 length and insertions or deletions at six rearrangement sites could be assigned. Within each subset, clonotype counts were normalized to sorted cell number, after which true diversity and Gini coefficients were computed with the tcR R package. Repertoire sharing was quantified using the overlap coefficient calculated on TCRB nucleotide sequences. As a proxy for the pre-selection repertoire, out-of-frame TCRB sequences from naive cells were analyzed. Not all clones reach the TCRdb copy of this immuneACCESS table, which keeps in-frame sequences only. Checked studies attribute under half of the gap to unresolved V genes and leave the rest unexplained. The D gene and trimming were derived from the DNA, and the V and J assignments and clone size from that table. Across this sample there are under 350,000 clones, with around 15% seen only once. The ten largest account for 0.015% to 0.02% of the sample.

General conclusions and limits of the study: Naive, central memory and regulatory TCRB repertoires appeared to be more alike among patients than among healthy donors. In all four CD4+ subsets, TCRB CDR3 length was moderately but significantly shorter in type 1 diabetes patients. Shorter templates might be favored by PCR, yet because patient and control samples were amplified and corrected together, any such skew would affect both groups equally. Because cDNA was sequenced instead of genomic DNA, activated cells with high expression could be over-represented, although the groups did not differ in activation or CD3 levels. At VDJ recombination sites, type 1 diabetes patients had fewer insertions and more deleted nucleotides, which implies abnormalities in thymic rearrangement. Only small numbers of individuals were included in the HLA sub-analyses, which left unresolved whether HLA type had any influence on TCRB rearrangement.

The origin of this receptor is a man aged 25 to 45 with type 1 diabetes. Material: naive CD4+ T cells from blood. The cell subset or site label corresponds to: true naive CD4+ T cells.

The sequenced DNA: TGTGCCAGCAGCCGCGGACTAGCGGGGAGGTTCCTGGAGCAGTACTTC. Its translation is CASSRGLAGRFLEQYF. The chain is assembled from TRBV9 and TRBJ2-7, with 12 junctional bases fitting TRBD2. In the germline V gene, CDR1 corresponds to SGDLS and CDR2 to YYNGEE. Counted from cysteine to phenylalanine, this CDR3 has 16 amino acids. The retained sequence is limited to the CDR3, 48 bases, with the frame set at the first base. Trimming removed 4 bases from V and 7 bases from J; the gene matches leave 12 bases unexplained.